This T cell receptor beta chain came from a study of blood T cell repertoires in COVID-19. Study information: PBMCs, B-cell-depleted T cells, or T cells provided the cDNA or gDNA that made up the material.

Followed longitudinally, the Seattle patients had been enrolled during active infection. As handled by the study authors: Amplification of reference gene primers provided the estimated nucleated cell counts. Repertoires were generated with immunoSEQ multiplex PCR, while TCRdb's copy carries only in-frame clones and drops some. V and J calls and clone size are those listed in that table; D and trimming were worked out from the DNA. The sample includes 250,000 to 300,000 clones, over 70% seen only once; the top ten take roughly 10%. CDR3 size: 15 residues. Trimming stripped 2 bases from V and 3 bases from J, with 11 bases between. Germline V gene sequence: CDR1 SGHTA, CDR2 FQGTGA.

The clonotype originates from a woman between 65 and 79 years old with COVID-19, enrolled during active disease. The rearrangement links TRBV7-3 to TRBJ2-1; a possible D gene is TRBD1 (6 bases). Material for sequencing was peripheral blood. CDR3 coding DNA: TGTGCCAGCAGCTTACAGGGGTCCGACTACAATGAGCAGTTCTTC. Protein product: CASSLQGSDYNEQFF.